These 14 T cell receptor beta chains came from one sample sequenced in a study of cytomegalovirus exposure and HLA in healthy donors. The PCR contained 60 Vbeta and 13 Jbeta primers. Some clones are missing from TCRdb's copy, which holds only in-frame ones; the method was immunoSEQ multiplex PCR. The sample has 95,000 to 150,000 clones, about 73% seen once. Specimen: PBMCs. The receptors shown here come from a middle-aged woman in good health and CMV-seronegative.

This chain links TRBV7-9 with TRBJ1-2, with 7 bases lining up with TRBD1. CDR1 SEHNR and CDR2 FQNEAQ come from the germline V gene (reference sequence). V lost 2 bases to trimming and J lost 8 bases; unmatched junction nucleotides: 11. There are 15 residues in the CDR3. The CDR3: CASSLKTRGREGYTF. The CDR3 DNA is TGTGCCAGCAGCTTAAAGACAAGGGGGCGCGAGGGCTACACCTTC.

This clone was detected only a few times. V gene TRBV12-5 combines with J gene TRBJ1-2; TRBD1 might be the D (5 bases). V was cut by 3 bases and J by 7 bases, with 6 bases left in between. Per the germline V gene, CDR1 is LGHNT and CDR2 is FRNRAP. The CDR3 covers 11 residues. In nucleotides, the CDR3 is TGTGCTAGTGGTTTCGGGGGTGGCTACACCTTC. It yields the protein CASGFGGGYTF.

This sequence joins TRBV12-2 and TRBJ2-7; TRBD2, the D gene given by the table, was not confirmed from the DNA. TRBV12-2 counts as a pseudogene. This CDR3 has 16 amino acids. The CDR3 sequence is CASRLSGGPQTYEQYF. The DNA for the CDR3 is TGTGCAAGTCGCTTGTCGGGAGGGCCCCAAACCTACGAGCAGTACTTC.

V is TRBV7-3 and J is TRBJ2-2, with D tentatively TRBD2 (7 bases). V was trimmed by 6 bases and J by 0 bases, leaving 11 bases between them. Germline CDR1 SGHTA, CDR2 FQGTGA. The CDR3 is made up of 15 amino acids. In DNA, the CDR3 is TGTGCCAGCAGTCCCGGGGGGCCGAACACCGGGGAGCTGTTTTTT. This sequence encodes CASSPGGPNTGELFF.

A few counts support this clone. The V gene is TRBV28, the J gene TRBJ2-5, with 9 bases fitting TRBD1. Germline V gene sequence: CDR1 MDHEN, CDR2 SYDVKM. CDR3 length equals 17 residues. V trimming: 0 bases; J trimming: 5 bases; junction bases outside the gene matches: 10. CDR3 residues: CASSLWGYRGQGETQYF. CDR3 bases: TGTGCCAGCAGTTTATGGGGGTACAGGGGGCAGGGGGAGACCCAGTACTTC.

V is TRBV6-5 and J is TRBJ1-3; D is unclear. Germline assignment: CDR1 MNHEY and CDR2 SVGAGI. The ends were cut back, 5 bases at V and 3 bases at J, with 11 bases in the middle. The CDR3 length is 14 residues. As DNA, the CDR3 is TGTGCCAGCAGTCCCACGGGGAATGGAAACACCATATATTTT. Protein: CASSPTGNGNTIYF.

V and J are TRBV5-1 and TRBJ1-3; a possible D gene is TRBD1 (5 bases). Trimming took 0 bases from V and 2 from J, leaving 12 bases between them. Germline V gene lookup returns CDR1 SGHRS and CDR2 YFSETQ. The CDR3 totals 16 residues. The CDR3 region has the DNA TGCGCCAGCAGCTTGGCCGGCTCCAGGGCTGGAAACACCATATATTTT. It encodes CASSLAGSRAGNTIYF.

In this sample, this clone turned up a few times. V and J are TRBV6-5 and TRBJ2-7, with D tentatively TRBD2 (5 bases). Germline assignment: CDR1 MNHEY and CDR2 SVGAGI. The V end was cut by 5 bases, the J end by 2 bases, with 10 bases between. The CDR3 runs to 13 residues. The CDR3 here is CASSESGTYEQYF. The DNA for the CDR3 is TGTGCCAGCAGTGAGTCGGGGACCTACGAGCAGTACTTC.

This clone was observed a single time. V gene TRBV28 combines with J gene TRBJ1-4, with a possible D match to TRBD1 (5 bases). Germline CDR1 is MDHEN and CDR2 is SYDVKM. CDR3 length: 17 residues. Trimming removed 6 bases from V and 4 bases from J, with 21 bases in between. The CDR3 region has the DNA TGTGCCAGCAGCCGAAATCCGTTCGGACAAGATAATGAAAAACTGTTTTTT. It encodes CASSRNPFGQDNEKLFF.

The chain joins TRBV13 to TRBJ2-7, with 9 bases identical to TRBD1. Per the germline V gene, CDR1 is PRHDT and CDR2 is FYEKMQ (reference sequence). The CDR3 is 17 amino acids. The junction had 14 bases not matched to a gene; V was cut back by 1 base and J by 7 bases. The CDR3 nucleotides are TGTGCCAGCAGCTTAGACCCCCTCCGGGACAGGGCCCTAGAGCAGTACTTC. It is translated as CASSLDPLRDRALEQYF. The complete variable domain, with remaining parts taken from reference TRBV13 and TRBJ2-7, reads AAGVIQSPRHLIKEKRETATLKCYPIPRHDTVYWYQQGPGQDPQFLISFYEKMQSDKGSIPDRFSAQQFSDYHSELNMSSLELGDSALYFCASSLDPLRDRALEQYFGPGTRLTVT.

The chain carries TRBV6-5 and TRBJ2-7, with 8 bases identical to TRBD2. Trimming removed 6 bases from V and 3 bases from J; junction bases left unmatched: 7. Germline CDR1 reads MNHEY; CDR2 reads SVGAGI. This CDR3 contains 14 residues. This CDR3 reads CASRGLAGFYEQYF. The CDR3 DNA is TGTGCCAGCAGAGGCCTAGCGGGTTTCTACGAGCAGTACTTC.

This chain links TRBV27 with TRBJ1-2; 7 positions agree with TRBD1. CDR3 size: 13 residues. Trimming cost V 4 bases and J 8 bases; bases outside gene matches: 7. Germline assignment: CDR1 MNHEY and CDR2 SMNVEV (reference sequence). The CDR3 coding sequence is TGTGCCAGCAGTTGGCCAGGGGGAAACGGCTACACCTTC. Residues: CASSWPGGNGYTF.

This clone was seen more than once but under ten times. The chain recombines TRBV7-6 with TRBJ2-5, with 7 bases lining up with TRBD2. Germline V gives CDR1 SGHVS, CDR2 FNYEAQ. Trimming removed 1 base from V and 7 bases from J; junction bases left unmatched: 9. There are 15 residues in the CDR3. The DNA for the CDR3 is TGTGCCAGCAGCTTAGTAGGTGGGAGGGCCGGGACCCAGTACTTC. Translated, it gives CASSLVGGRAGTQYF.

This clone was seen a handful of times. This rearrangement joins TRBV6-5 to TRBJ2-7; 7 nucleotides match TRBD2. The CDR3 covers 15 residues. Germline V lookup: CDR1 MNHEY, CDR2 SVGAGI. V trimming: 4 bases; J trimming: 5 bases; junction bases outside the gene matches: 11. CDR3 DNA: TGTGCCAGCAGTTCCCCGAGGAGCGGGATCGACGAGCAGTACTTC. Translation: CASSSPRSGIDEQYF.